This T cell receptor beta chain emerged from a study of tumor-infiltrating lymphocytes in primary liver carcinoma. This CDR3 comprises 14 residues. In germline, CDR1 is SQVTM, CDR2 ANQGSEA. Researchers generated TCR beta cDNA from about 450 ng of total RNA, relying on a constant-region primer. What produced the TCR beta libraries was three nested multiplex PCR rounds using slightly modified ARM-PCR. A C-beta reverse primer and TRBV1-TRBV30 forward primers served in each of the first two PCR rounds, at about 9 cycles apiece. TCRdb reprocessed the multiplex PCR reads via MiXCR and lists one record per CDR3 protein. In the table there are about 97,000 distinct CDR3 sequences, about 70% of which are singletons. With respect to this clonotype: Compared with germline, one end of the junction differs, possibly owing to a read error.

Co-extraction yielded RNA and DNA from about 20-30 mg of unsorted bulk tissue. This receptor was identified in a woman aged 60 to 75 with primary liver carcinoma and hepatitis B virus infection. The sequencing sample was made of liver tumor tissue from sampling region 2. Subset in this sample: tumor region T2, inferior pole. This rearrangement joins TRBV29-1 to TRBJ2-7, with 12 bases matching TRBD1. The CDR3 sequence is CIVEGGQGANEQYF. The CDR3 DNA reads as TGCATCGTTGAAGGGGGACAGGGGGCGAACGAGCAGTATTTC.